This T cell receptor (beta chain) appears in the sequencing data of a study of T cells in Graves' hyperthyroidism and ophthalmopathy. TCR beta CDR3 regions were amplified from RNA. Initially, a first-round RT-PCR of the TCR CDR3 employed the HTBI primer set. TCRdb fed the multiplex PCR reads into MiXCR, producing one record per CDR3 protein. The sample lists fewer than 350,000 distinct CDR3 sequences, roughly 13% occurring once. The V end lost 5 bases, the J end lost 2 bases, and 13 bases lay between the germline ends. This CDR3 region has 14 residues. Looked up from germline, CDR1 is LNHDA and CDR2 is SQIVND (reference sequence).

The genes are TRBV19 and TRBJ2-7; maybe TRBD2 (5 bases). The sequencing input was blood. This receptor was identified in a woman aged 40 to 50 with Graves' hyperthyroidism. In DNA form, the CDR3 reads TGTGCCAGTAGTTCGCGGACTTCTACCTACGAGCAGTACTTC. This gives the protein CASSSRTSTYEQYF.